This record looks at one T cell receptor beta chain sequence and its context. Reverse transcribing all isolated RNA meant expressed TCRB transcripts were sequenced. Clones were read by immunoSEQ multiplex PCR, and TCRdb kept only the in-frame ones, dropping some. The table has under 400,000 clones, less than 20% seen once. This entry is derived from a study of beta chain features in type 1 diabetes. The germline V gene has CDR1 LNHDA and CDR2 SQIVND (reference sequence). CDR3 length equals 12 residues. Trimming stripped 6 bases from V and 2 bases from J, with 5 bases between. This chain connects TRBV19 to TRBJ1-5; D might be TRBD1 (5 bases). This sequence originates from a woman under 30 in good health. The sequenced material came from naive CD4+ T cells from blood. In DNA form, the CDR3 reads TGTGCCAGTAGACAGGGCAATCAGCCCCAGCATTTT. Translation: CASRQGNQPQHF. The full variable domain, completed using reference TRBV19 and TRBJ1-5, is DGGITQSPKYLFRKEGQNVTLSCEQNLNHDAMYWYRQDPGQGLRLIYYSQIVNDFQKGDIAEGYSVSREKKESFPLTVTSAQKNPTAFYLCASRQGNQPQHFGDGTRLSIL.